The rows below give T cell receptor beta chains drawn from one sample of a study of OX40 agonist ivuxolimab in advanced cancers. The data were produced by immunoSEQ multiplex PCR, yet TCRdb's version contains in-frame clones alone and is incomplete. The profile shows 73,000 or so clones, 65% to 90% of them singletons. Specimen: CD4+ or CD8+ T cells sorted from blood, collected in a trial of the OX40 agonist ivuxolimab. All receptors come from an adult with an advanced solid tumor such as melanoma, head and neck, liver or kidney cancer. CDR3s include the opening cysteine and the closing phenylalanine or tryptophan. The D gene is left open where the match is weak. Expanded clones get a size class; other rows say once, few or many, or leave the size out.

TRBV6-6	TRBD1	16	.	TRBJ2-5	TGTGCCAGCAGTCAAAGCTCCGGGACAGGGCGGGAGACCCAGTACTTC	CASSQSSGTGRETQYF
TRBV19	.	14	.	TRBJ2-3	TGTGCCAGTAGTATCGAGTACTCCACAGATACGCAGTATTTT	CASSIEYSTDTQYF
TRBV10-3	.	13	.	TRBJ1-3	TGTGCCATCGACAGTCCCTCTGGAAACACCATATATTTT	CAIDSPSGNTIYF
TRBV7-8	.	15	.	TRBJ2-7	TGTGCCAGCAGCCGGGGGCCTAGCGGATCCTACGAGCAGTACTTC	CASSRGPSGSYEQYF
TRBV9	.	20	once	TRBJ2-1	TGTGCCAGCAGCGTAGGGGCTAGCCGGACAAGGGGTGGGGCCTACAATGAGCAGTTCTTC	CASSVGASRTRGGAYNEQFF
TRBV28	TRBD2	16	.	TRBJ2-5	TGTGCCAGCAGTCGGGGGATAGCGGGTATCCAAGAGACCCAGTACTTC	CASSRGIAGIQETQYF
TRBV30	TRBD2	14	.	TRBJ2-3	TGTGCCTCTCAAGCGGGGGGGCGCACAGATACGCAGTATTTT	CASQAGGRTDTQYF
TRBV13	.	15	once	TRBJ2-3	TGTGCCAGCAGCTTAGGTAGCGGCACCACAGATACGCAGTATTTT	CASSLGSGTTDTQYF
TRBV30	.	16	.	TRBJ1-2	TGTGCCTGGAGTGTACCTGAAGGGCAGGGCTTCTATGGCTACACCTTC	CAWSVPEGQGFYGYTF
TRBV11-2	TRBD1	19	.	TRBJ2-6	TGTGCCAGCAGCTCCCGGACAGGCCAGTCCCGCTCTGGGGCCAACGTCCTGACTTTC	CASSSRTGQSRSGANVLTF
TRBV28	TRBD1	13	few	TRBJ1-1	TGTGCCAGCAGTCGGGACAGGGTCACTGAAGCTTTCTTT	CASSRDRVTEAFF
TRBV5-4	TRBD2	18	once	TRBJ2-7	TGTGCCAGCAGCTTGCTCATACTAGCGGGTTCTCGATTCTACGAGCAGTACTTC	CASSLLILAGSRFYEQYF
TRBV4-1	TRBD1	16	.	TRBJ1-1	TGCGCCAGCAGCCAAGATCCAACAGGGGCGGGCACTGAAGCTTTCTTT	CASSQDPTGAGTEAFF
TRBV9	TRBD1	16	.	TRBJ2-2	TGTGCCAGCAGCGCCCGACAGGGGGCGGTCACCGGGGAGCTGTTTTTT	CASSARQGAVTGELFF
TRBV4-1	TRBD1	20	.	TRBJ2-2	TGCGCCAGCAGCCAAGATCGGGTCCGGACAGGGGCCCGACCAGGCGGGGAGCTGTTTTTT	CASSQDRVRTGARPGGELFF
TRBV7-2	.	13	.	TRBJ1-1	TGTGCCAGCAGCTTCCGGGACGCCACTGAAGCTTTCTTT	CASSFRDATEAFF
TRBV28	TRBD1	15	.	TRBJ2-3	TGTGCCAGCAGTTCGATGGACAGGGCGGCAGATACGCAGTATTTT	CASSSMDRAADTQYF
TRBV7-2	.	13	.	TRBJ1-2	TGTGCCAGCAGAGTATTTCAGGGTTATGGCTACACCTTC	CASRVFQGYGYTF
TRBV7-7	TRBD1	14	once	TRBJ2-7	TGTGCCAGCAGCCCCGGACAGGTCCAGCGCGAGCAGTACTTC	CASSPGQVQREQYF
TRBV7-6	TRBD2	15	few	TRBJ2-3	TGTGCCAGCAGCTCACTAGCGGGAGACACAGATACGCAGTATTTT	CASSSLAGDTDTQYF
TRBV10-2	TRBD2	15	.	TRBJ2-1	TGCGCCAGCAGTGAGCGGGGGGGCTTAGGAGGTGAGCAGTTCTTC	CASSERGGLGGEQFF
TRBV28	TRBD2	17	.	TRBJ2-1	TGTGCCAGCAGTTTATGGAGGGCTAGCGGAAGGATAACTGAGCAGTTCTTC	CASSLWRASGRITEQFF
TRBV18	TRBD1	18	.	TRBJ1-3	TGTGCCAGCTCACCAAACCCGGGACAGGGATTGGCTGGAAACACCATATATTTT	CASSPNPGQGLAGNTIYF
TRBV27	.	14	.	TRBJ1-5	TGTGCCAGCAGTTTAAGTAGGGCCTATCAGCCCCAGCATTTT	CASSLSRAYQPQHF
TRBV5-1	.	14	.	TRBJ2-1	TGCGCCAGCAGTACACTCGGGGGGCCCTATGAGCAGTTCTTC	CASSTLGGPYEQFF
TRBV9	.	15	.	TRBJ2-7	TGTGCCAGCAGCGTAAAGGACAGCGTAATACGGGAGCAGTACTTC	CASSVKDSVIREQYF